The 21 T cell receptor beta chains given below trace back to one sample, sequenced in a study of blood T cell repertoires in COVID-19. TCRdb's copy holds only in-frame clones and misses some; the assay was immunoSEQ multiplex PCR. The sample carries 140,000 or so clones, 70% to 90% recorded once. Material: peripheral blood. Source of these receptors: a human donor in a cohort sampled during active COVID-19.

The chain uses TRBV11-2 and TRBJ2-5, with 9 nucleotides matching TRBD2. Germline values: CDR1 SGHAT, CDR2 FQNNGV. The trim removed 1 base at V and 4 bases at J, leaving 4 bases unmatched. This CDR3 contains 15 residues. The CDR3 DNA sequence: TGTGCCAGCAGCTTAGCGGCGGGGGGGCCAGAGACCCAGTACTTC. It codes for CASSLAAGGPETQYF.

The genes are TRBV28 and TRBJ1-2, with 8 bases fitting TRBD1. Germline V CDR1 and CDR2: MDHEN, SYDVKM. This CDR3 has 16 amino acids. Trimming at V came to 1 base and at J to 13 bases, leaving 17 bases not matched to a gene. Here the CDR3 DNA reads TGTGCCAGCAGTTTATCGGGCCCAGGGGGCCCAAGGACAAGCACCTTC. It yields the protein CASSLSGPGGPRTSTF.

The rearrangement links TRBV10-3 to TRBJ1-1, with D possibly being TRBD1 (5 bases). The V gene lost 3 bases and the J gene lost 1 base, with 12 bases spanning the gap. The CDR3 runs 15 residues. CDR1 is ENHRY, CDR2 SYGVKD, per germline. Written as DNA, the CDR3 is TGTGCCATCAGTGATCACCAAACAGGGAACACTGAAGCTTTCTTT. Protein sequence: CAISDHQTGNTEAFF.

This clone was detected once. V is TRBV20-1 and J is TRBJ2-1, with a possible D match to TRBD2 (5 bases). The germline V gene has CDR1 DFQATT and CDR2 SNEGSKA (reference sequence). Trimming removed 6 bases at V and 12 bases at J, with 15 bases between. CDR3 length: 11 residues. CDR3 bases: TGCAGTGCCACGCAGCTCCGGGGGCAGTTCTTC. Translated, it gives CSATQLRGQFF.

The V gene is TRBV6-1, the J gene TRBJ1-4; TRBD1 aligns across 8 bases. This CDR3 contains 15 residues. CDR1 and CDR2 (germline): MNHNS, SASEGT. With V trimmed by 3 bases and J by 8 bases, 8 bases remained unmatched. The CDR3 loop is CASSEETGASEKLFF. CDR3 nucleotides: TGTGCCAGCAGTGAGGAGACAGGGGCAAGCGAAAAACTGTTTTTT.

This clone was counted once. The V and J genes are TRBV2 and TRBJ2-4, with D possibly matching TRBD2 (6 bases). V lost 3 bases and J 0 bases, leaving 12 bases between the germline ends. The CDR3 is 16 residues long. The V gene's germline CDR1 is SNHLY and CDR2 FYNNEI. CDR3 amino acids: CASSEEGNLAKNIQYF. CDR3 DNA sequence: TGTGCCAGCAGTGAGGAGGGGAACCTAGCCAAAAACATTCAGTACTTC.

The rearrangement links TRBV7-2 to TRBJ2-7, with D perhaps matching TRBD1 (5 bases). Germline V gene data show CDR1 as SGHTA and CDR2 as FQGNSA. This CDR3 comprises 14 residues. V was shortened by 2 bases and J by 3 bases, with 11 bases between the two germline ends. The CDR3 spells CASSLLGQGYEQYF. For the CDR3, the DNA is TGTGCCAGCAGCTTACTCGGCCAGGGCTACGAGCAGTACTTC.

This chain connects TRBV2 to TRBJ2-7; TRBD1 agrees at 7 bases. After removal of 7 bases from V and 2 bases from J, the junction contained 8 bases not matched to a gene. The CDR3 extends over 14 amino acids. Germline V gene data show CDR1 as SNHLY and CDR2 as FYNNEI. The DNA of the CDR3 is TGTGCCAGCATTCCGGGACAGCTGACCTACGAGCAGTACTTC. Translating it yields CASIPGQLTYEQYF.

V and J are TRBV5-1 and TRBJ2-3; D is possibly TRBD2 (5 bases). The CDR3 spans 15 residues. Looked up from germline, CDR1 is SGHRS and CDR2 is YFSETQ. V lost 1 base, J lost 0 bases, and 9 bases lay in between. The DNA of the CDR3 is TGCGCCAGCAGCTTGAACGGACTGAGCACAGATACGCAGTATTTT. This sequence encodes CASSLNGLSTDTQYF.

This rearrangement joins TRBV6-4 to TRBJ2-6; D is undetermined. Germline assignment: CDR1 MRHNA and CDR2 SNTAGT. The CDR3 length is 14 residues. The V end was cut by 3 bases, the J end by 1 base, with 4 bases between. CDR3 sequence: CASSEQSGANVLTF. In DNA form, the CDR3 reads TGTGCCAGCAGTGAACAGTCTGGGGCCAACGTCCTGACTTTC.

The chain joins TRBV6-5 to TRBJ2-3; 8 nucleotides agree with TRBD2. The V gene end was trimmed by 2 bases and the J gene end by 2 bases; junction bases not matched to a gene: 3. This CDR3 is built from 15 residues. CDR1 is MNHEY, CDR2 SVGAGI, per germline. CDR3 amino acids: CASSYGRGVTDTQYF. CDR3 nucleotide sequence: TGTGCCAGCAGTTACGGGCGGGGGGTCACAGATACGCAGTATTTT.

This clone was counted only a few times. The chain carries TRBV5-6 and TRBJ1-2; D possibly corresponds to TRBD1 (6 bases). The germline gives CDR1 SGHDT, CDR2 YYEEEE. This CDR3 contains 15 residues. The V and J ends lost 4 bases and 4 bases respectively, with 17 bases between them. CDR3 sequence reads: CASSKAGTGPYGYTF. The DNA of the CDR3 is TGTGCCAGCAGCAAGGCCGGAACAGGGCCCTATGGCTACACCTTC.

The chain is built from TRBV7-3 and TRBJ2-1; 7 bases map to TRBD2. The CDR3 length is 15 residues. CDR1 is SGHTA and CDR2 is FQGTGA in the germline V gene. V dropped 2 bases and J dropped 6; count of bases not matched to a gene: 7. The CDR3 loop reads CASSLFGRKGNEQFF. CDR3 sequence (DNA): TGTGCCAGCAGCTTATTCGGGAGGAAAGGCAATGAGCAGTTCTTC.

This clone was counted a single time. This chain connects TRBV15 to TRBJ2-1; D perhaps matches TRBD2 (6 bases). Trimming stripped 0 bases from V and 4 bases from J, with 10 bases between. The CDR3 is made up of 15 amino acids. Germline V gene lookup returns CDR1 LNHNV and CDR2 YYDKDF (reference sequence). CDR3: CATSRESREYNEQFF. CDR3 DNA: TGTGCCACCAGCAGAGAAAGTCGGGAGTACAATGAGCAGTTCTTC.

The chain couples TRBV5-4 to TRBJ2-2, with 7 bases aligning to TRBD2. The CDR3 length is 16 residues. V trimming: 0 bases; J trimming: 4 bases; junction bases outside the gene matches: 6. Germline V CDR1 and CDR2: SGHNT, YYREEE (reference sequence). The DNA for the CDR3 is TGTGCCAGCAGCTTGGGGGGAGGGAGAGGCACCGGGGAGCTGTTTTTT. Translation gives CASSLGGGRGTGELFF. Full variable domain (rest looked up from reference TRBV5-4 and TRBJ2-2): ETGVTQSPTHLIKTRGQQVTLRCSSQSGHNTVSWYQQALGQGPQFIFQYYREEENGRGNFPPRFSGLQFPNYSSELNVNALELDDSALYLCASSLGGGRGTGELFFGEGSRLTVL.

The rearrangement joins TRBV21-1 to TRBJ1-5; TRBD1 reflects the table's D call only, with no check against the DNA. TRBV21-1 is assigned pseudogene status. The CDR3 consists of 14 residues. CDR3 residues: CASSLDRGNQPQHF. The CDR3 coding sequence is TGTGCCAGCTCATTGGACAGGGGCAATCAGCCCCAGCATTTT.

V and J are TRBV5-1 and TRBJ2-7; the D gene is possibly TRBD1 (6 bases). Trimming cost V 1 base and J 6 bases, with 14 bases left between them. Per germline, CDR1 SGHRS and CDR2 YFSETQ. There are 14 residues in the CDR3. CDR3 residues: CASSLIAGVGEQYF. The CDR3 coding sequence is TGCGCCAGCAGCTTGATAGCAGGGGTGGGCGAGCAGTACTTC.

This chain uses TRBV5-1 with TRBJ1-3; D remains ambiguous. The V and J ends lost 3 bases and 8 bases respectively, with 18 bases between them. Germline V gene data show CDR1 as SGHRS and CDR2 as YFSETQ. The CDR3 has 15 amino acids. The CDR3 nucleotides read TGCGCCAGCAGCTCGGCCGGGGTACCCGGGGACACCATATATTTT. Translation gives CASSSAGVPGDTIYF.

This clone came up a few times. V and J are TRBV24-1 and TRBJ1-2; tentative D call: TRBD1 (5 bases). Trimming pared 4 bases from V and 3 bases from J, leaving 17 bases between. From germline, CDR1 is KGHDR and CDR2 SFDVKD. There are 16 residues in the CDR3. CDR3 protein: CATSDNGTGRYYGYTF. CDR3 nucleotides: TGTGCCACCAGTGACAATGGGACTGGAAGATACTATGGCTACACCTTC.

This clone was recorded a few times. V gene TRBV7-2 combines with J gene TRBJ1-3; D remains unclear. The CDR3 is made up of 16 amino acids. V dropped 5 bases and J dropped 0 bases, with 14 bases sitting between them. Germline-derived CDR1 and CDR2 are SGHTA and FQGNSA. This chain's CDR3 is CASSPQIAYSGNTIYF. Written as DNA, the CDR3 is TGTGCCAGCAGCCCCCAGATAGCCTACTCTGGAAACACCATATATTTT. The complete variable domain, with remaining parts taken from reference TRBV7-2 and TRBJ1-3, reads GAGVSQSPSNKVTEKGKDVELRCDPISGHTALYWYRQSLGQGLEFLIYFQGNSAPDKSGLPSDRFSAERTGGSVSTLTIQRTQQEDSAVYLCASSPQIAYSGNTIYFGEGSWLTVV.

The V gene is TRBV28, the J gene TRBJ2-2, with D possibly matching TRBD1 (6 bases). The CDR3 is 14 residues long. From germline, CDR1 is MDHEN and CDR2 SYDVKM. Between the trimmed V and J ends, which lost 6 bases and 2 bases, there was a span of 10 bases. The CDR3 DNA follows: TGTGCCAGCAGCTGGGACACTAACACCGGGGAGCTGTTTTTT. It is translated as CASSWDTNTGELFF.